The present entry profiles one T cell receptor beta chain with its context. Its antigen remains undetermined. One base away there is no much larger clone; base qualities are not given. V and J are trimmed by 5 bases and 6 bases, and the gene matches miss 13 bases of the junction. CDR1 and CDR2, per the germline V gene (reference sequence), are SGHAT and FQDESV. There are 16 amino acids in the CDR3, from cysteine to phenylalanine inclusive. Only the CDR3 part of the read is kept: 48 bases, read in frame from the first base. One collaborating source in Seattle enrolled patients while the patients were actively infected and followed the patients over time throughout the course of disease. Whole blood was collected in K2EDTA tubes by collaborating institutions according to the institutions' own protocols. For TCRbeta analysis, collaborators shipped samples in one of three forms: frozen whole blood, isolated PBMCs, or DNA extracted from either of those sample types.

The sample is drawn from a study of blood T cell repertoires in COVID-19 (dated by TCRdb to the early 2020s). Notes on the research overall: The collaborator samples originated in the United States, Italy and Spain and spanned the acute and convalescent phases of COVID-19. The prospective study material was composed of cDNA or gDNA derived from T cells, B-cell-depleted T cells, or PBMCs. Subjects who had been exposed to COVID-19, were actively infected with it, or had recovered from it provided the deeply sampled blood TCRbeta repertoires that made up the dataset. A freely available public database, intended as a resource for researchers studying the immune response to SARS-CoV-2, is where the repertoires were released. The samples were drawn from two sources: the first 160 participants of the ongoing ImmuneRACE study, and about 1,300 subjects contributed by 6 global collaborators. Sample metadata almost always included a de-identified subject ID, COVID-19 status, age in years and sex. Where available, HLA class I and class II types were obtained from metadata supplied by the sample provider rather than from assay-based typing.

What the research found in general, with its limitations: Clinical and demographic metadata were provided uncurated, with the amount varying by source and participant.

TCRbeta CDR3 regions were amplified from genomic DNA by means of the immunoSEQ Assay, a bias-controlled multiplex PCR. For the original study's pipeline: Nucleated cell counts per sample were estimated from amplification of reference gene primers within the assay. To quantify the absolute abundance of each unique TCRbeta CDR3 rearrangement, sequence reads were collapsed and filtered. For each sample, productive Simpson clonality was calculated by taking the square root of Simpson's diversity index across productive rearrangements. TCRdb took over this immuneACCESS table, retaining in-frame rearrangements with V and J assigned. Such tables are incomplete; in checked studies, under half of the missing clones stem from an unresolved V gene, and the remainder is unexplained. That table gives V, J and clone size, and the DNA gave D and trimming. This sample gives approximately 290,000 clones in total; 91% of them show up just once. Over 2% of the sample goes to the ten largest clones.

Here the chain combines TRBV11-1 and TRBJ2-1; 7 central bases correspond to TRBD2. Sequenced input: peripheral blood. This sequence originates from a young woman with COVID-19, enrolled during active disease. This receptor has the CDR3 CASSLPEAAGVNEQFF. The DNA sequence is given as TGTGCCAGCAGCCTCCCCGAGGCGGCGGGAGTCAATGAGCAGTTCTTC.